Below, 4 T cell receptor beta chains from the same sample are listed, as sequenced in a study of T cells after yellow fever vaccination (dated by TCRdb to between 2018 and 2021). The sample's treatment or condition label, in plain terms: live attenuated yellow fever vaccine strain. The library was generated by 5' RACE. Reads for this sample came from an Illumina HiSeq 2500. In-frame beta chains were kept once TCRdb had trimmed the public reads at Q25 with fastp and called clones with MiXCR. Each entry merges the rows of one CDR3 protein and shows their most common DNA and genes. Here the sample has 140,000 to 150,000 distinct CDR3 sequences; 6.6% occur a single time. In total, the top ten clones hold approximately 0.59% of the sample. Sequences were derived from CD4+ T cells sorted from PBMCs, sampled 10 days after the yellow fever booster vaccination. These receptors originate from a young man who received the YFV17D yellow fever vaccine.

This clonotype was seen repeatedly, ten times or more. J is TRBJ1-2 and V is TRBV12-3 or TRBV12-4, with 8 nucleotides matching TRBD1. J lost 14 bases, V lost 3 bases, and 8 bases had no gene match. The length of the CDR3 is 12 residues. The DNA of the CDR3 is TGTGCCAGCAGTTTCGGACAGGGCCCGTTTACCTTC. This codes for CASSFGQGPFTF.

This clonotype was seen repeatedly, ten times or more. The chain combines TRBV20-1 with TRBJ1-3; no firm D call. V was trimmed by 3 bases and J by 2 bases, leaving 8 bases between them. The CDR3 runs 13 residues. Germline V gives CDR1 DFQATT, CDR2 SNEGSKA (reference sequence). CDR3 DNA sequence: TGCAGTGCTAGCCGGACGACTGGAAACACCATATATTTT. Its protein is CSASRTTGNTIYF.

In this sample, this clonotype turned up many times. The chain recombines TRBV7-2 with TRBJ2-7, with 7 bases matching TRBD1. V trimming: 3 bases; J trimming: 0 bases; junction bases outside the gene matches: 2. The CDR3 runs 14 residues. Germline V gives CDR1 SGHTA, CDR2 FQGNSA. CDR3 bases: TGTGCCAGCAGCTTCTGGACAGGCTCCTACGAGCAGTACTTC. Protein sequence: CASSFWTGSYEQYF.

In its sample, this clonotype was seen many times. V and J are TRBV2 and TRBJ1-5; D is ambiguous. Germline V gene lookup returns CDR1 SNHLY and CDR2 FYNNEI. The CDR3 has 13 amino acids. V was shortened by 1 base and J by 9 bases, with 10 bases between the two germline ends. CDR3 DNA: TGTGCCAGCAGTGAAGGGACGTGGCGGCCCCAGCATTTT. Its protein product is CASSEGTWRPQHF.